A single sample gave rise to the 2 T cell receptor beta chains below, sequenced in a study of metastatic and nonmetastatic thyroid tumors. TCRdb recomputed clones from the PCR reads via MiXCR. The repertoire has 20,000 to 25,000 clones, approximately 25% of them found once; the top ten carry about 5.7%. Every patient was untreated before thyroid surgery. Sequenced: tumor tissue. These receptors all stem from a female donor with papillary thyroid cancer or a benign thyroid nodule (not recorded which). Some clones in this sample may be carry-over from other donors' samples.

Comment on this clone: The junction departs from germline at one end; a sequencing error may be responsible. CDR3 amino acids: CSAGGGGSTPITDTQYF. DNA of the CDR3: TGCAGTGCTGGCGGGGGGGGATCTACTCCTATCACAGATACTCAGTATTTT. The rearrangement uses TRBV20-1 and TRBJ2-3; 9 bases match TRBD2. The CDR3 length is 17 residues. The germline V gene has CDR1 DFQATT and CDR2 SNEGSKA (reference sequence).

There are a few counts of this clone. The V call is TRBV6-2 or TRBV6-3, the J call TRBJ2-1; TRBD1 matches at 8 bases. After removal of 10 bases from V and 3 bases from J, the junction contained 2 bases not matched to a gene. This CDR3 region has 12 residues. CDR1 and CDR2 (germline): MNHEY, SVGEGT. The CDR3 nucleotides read TGTGCCATCGGACAGGGCTACAATGAGCAGTTCTTC. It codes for CAIGQGYNEQFF.